These 20 T cell receptor beta chains share one sample of origin, sequenced in a study of Graves' ophthalmopathy and Graves' hyperthyroidism. Scientists amplified the TCR beta CDR3 regions from RNA transcripts. An initial RT-PCR round employing HTBI primers preceded a second-round multiplex PCR. Each CDR3 protein is one row after TCRdb ran MiXCR on the multiplex PCR reads. The sample yields 45,000 to 60,000 distinct CDR3 sequences, roughly 46% seen once. The material sequenced was peripheral blood. All receptors derive from an adult woman with Graves' ophthalmopathy.

The sample holds many counts of this clonotype. The chain couples TRBV3-1 to TRBJ2-1; D gene ambiguous. The CDR3 totals 13 residues. V shed 1 base and J shed 9 bases, with 10 bases lying between them. Germline V gene lookup returns CDR1 LGHDT and CDR2 YNNKEL (reference sequence). In DNA, the CDR3 is TGTGCCAGCAGCCAAGGAGCGTGGGGTGAGCAGTTCTTC. This translates into CASSQGAWGEQFF.

As concerns this clonotype: At one of its ends the junction is not consistent with the germline gene, which may arise from a read error. The chain links TRBV5-6 to TRBJ2-7, with D possibly being TRBD1 (6 bases). The CDR3 runs to 14 residues. Per the germline V gene, CDR1 is SGHDT and CDR2 is YYEEEE. The CDR3 sequence is CASSLDAGAYEQYF. Written as DNA, the CDR3 is TGTGCTAGCAGCTTGGATGCAGGGGCCTACGAGCAGTACTTC.

The chain combines TRBV7-3 with TRBJ2-5; 8 bases are a match to TRBD1. The CDR3 runs to 14 residues. Germline assignment: CDR1 SGHTA and CDR2 FQGTGA. The V and J ends lost 6 bases and 4 bases, in that order; junction bases with no gene match: 7. This CDR3 is CASSEDRVGETQYF. The CDR3 nucleotides are TGTGCCAGCAGTGAGGACAGGGTTGGAGAGACCCAGTACTTC.

There are many counts of this clonotype. This chain uses TRBV9 with TRBJ2-3, with D unresolved. Between the trimmed V and J ends, which lost 4 bases and 4 bases, there was a span of 13 bases. The CDR3 extends over 14 amino acids. CDR1 is SGDLS, CDR2 YYNGEE, per germline. CDR3: CASSLGPAADTQYF. The DNA for the CDR3 is TGTGCCAGCAGCTTAGGACCCGCGGCAGATACGCAGTATTTT. Together with reference TRBV9 and TRBJ2-3, the CDR3 gives the full variable domain: DSGVTQTPKHLITATGQRVTLRCSPRSGDLSVYWYQQSLDQGLQFLIQYYNGEERAKGNILERFSAQQFPDLHSELNLSSLELGDSALYFCASSLGPAADTQYFGPGTRLTVL.

The chain employs TRBV7-6 and TRBJ2-2; D gene ambiguous. Germline CDR1 and CDR2: SGHVS and FNYEAQ. CDR3 length equals 14 residues. The ends were cut back, 4 bases at V and 0 bases at J, with 6 bases in the middle. The CDR3 bases are TGTGCCAGCAGCTCGGAGACGAACACCGGGGAGCTGTTTTTT. It yields the protein CASSSETNTGELFF.

For the CDR3, the DNA is TGTGCCACCAGTGCCGCTCGGGGGGGCGGCGAGACCATATATTTT. It specifies CATSAARGGGETIYF. The chain recombines TRBV24-1 with TRBJ1-3, with a possible D match to TRBD1 (6 bases). Germline CDR1 is KGHDR and CDR2 is SFDVKD. Between the trimmed V and J ends, which lost 5 bases and 10 bases, there was a span of 20 bases. The CDR3 totals 15 residues.

This clonotype has ten or more counts. The chain is built from TRBV5-8 and TRBJ2-5, with 11 nucleotides matching TRBD1. After removal of 4 bases from V and 5 bases from J, the junction contained 7 bases not matched to a gene. This CDR3 has 15 amino acids. The germline V gene has CDR1 SGHTS and CDR2 YDEGEE. The CDR3 loop reads CASSTGQGAGETQYF. For the CDR3, the DNA is TGTGCCAGCAGCACCGGACAGGGGGCGGGGGAGACCCAGTACTTC.

The table lists this clonotype with many counts. This chain joins TRBV19 and TRBJ1-1; D gene unclear. V dropped 6 bases and J dropped 4 bases, with 15 bases sitting between them. Germline V gene sequence: CDR1 LNHDA, CDR2 SQIVND (reference sequence). The CDR3 is 14 amino acids. CDR3 residues: CASRVGREVTEAFF. The CDR3 DNA follows: TGTGCCAGTAGGGTCGGTCGGGAAGTCACTGAAGCTTTCTTT.

The chain is built from TRBV5-4 and TRBJ2-2; unclear D gene. Per the germline V gene, CDR1 is SGHNT and CDR2 is YYREEE (reference sequence). This CDR3 has 12 amino acids. V lost 1 base and J lost 7, with 5 bases in between. The DNA of the CDR3 is TGTGCCAGCAGCTTGTCTTTCGGGGAGCTGTTTTTT. Its protein product is CASSLSFGELFF.

The chain has TRBV15 and TRBJ2-3; 14 bases match TRBD2. V lost 1 base, J lost 6 bases, and 9 bases stayed unmatched. This CDR3 has 18 amino acids. The V gene's germline CDR1 is LNHNV and CDR2 YYDKDF (reference sequence). In DNA form, the CDR3 reads TGTGCCACCAGCAGAGCTCTTGGGACTAGCGGGAGAATGGATACGCAGTATTTT. Amino acid sequence: CATSRALGTSGRMDTQYF.

This clonotype was recorded at least ten times. The V call is TRBV7-2, the J call TRBJ2-1; TRBD2 agrees at 13 bases. The CDR3 runs 15 residues. Germline V gene sequence: CDR1 SGHTA, CDR2 FQGNSA. The J segment lost 9 bases and the V segment lost 6 bases, leaving 8 bases of the junction unmatched. Written as DNA, the CDR3 is TGTGCCAGCAGGCCCACTAGCGGGAGGGCCGGTGAGCAGTTCTTC. Amino acid sequence: CASRPTSGRAGEQFF.

This clonotype occurred many times. V usage is TRBV5-1 and J usage is TRBJ2-6; D unresolved. In germline, CDR1 is SGHRS, CDR2 YFSETQ. There are 14 residues in the CDR3. Trimming left V 7 bases short and J 1 base short, with 9 bases between. The CDR3 reads CASRSRSGANVLTF. In DNA form, the CDR3 reads TGCGCCAGCCGGTCGAGATCTGGGGCCAACGTCCTGACTTTC.

This rearrangement joins TRBV20-1 to TRBJ2-6, with D hard to call. CDR3 size: 13 residues. Trimming removed 2 bases from V and 4 bases from J, with 6 bases in between. Germline values: CDR1 DFQATT, CDR2 SNEGSKA (reference sequence). The CDR3: CSARQTGANVLTF. The CDR3 nucleotides are TGCAGTGCTAGACAGACAGGGGCCAACGTCCTGACTTTC.

J is TRBJ1-1 and V is TRBV5-4; 8 bases are a match to TRBD1. Germline values: CDR1 SGHNT, CDR2 YYREEE (reference sequence). This CDR3 has 16 residues. V shed 4 bases and J 1 base; nucleotides not matched to a gene: 9. This chain's CDR3 is CASSPRLGQGNTEAFF. CDR3 nucleotide sequence: TGTGCCAGCAGCCCACGGCTCGGACAGGGGAACACTGAAGCTTTCTTT.

The chain has TRBV27 and TRBJ2-1; D is undetermined. Germline CDR1 is MNHEY and CDR2 is SMNVEV (reference sequence). The ends were cut back, 0 bases at V and 0 bases at J, with 9 bases in the middle. The CDR3 contains 16 residues. For the CDR3, the DNA is TGTGCCAGCAGTTTATCCGGAACTATCTCCTACAATGAGCAGTTCTTC. It codes for CASSLSGTISYNEQFF.

By sample share, this clonotype is medium-sized. The gene calls are TRBV7-2 and TRBJ1-2, with D unresolved. CDR1 and CDR2 from the germline V gene are SGHTA and FQGNSA. This CDR3 spans 11 amino acids. Trimming took 5 bases from V and 3 from J, leaving 4 bases between them. This chain's CDR3 is CASSLYYGYTF. The CDR3 nucleotides read TGTGCCAGCAGCCTTTACTATGGCTACACCTTC.

The rearrangement links TRBV10-3 to TRBJ2-7; weak D call: TRBD2 (5 bases). The CDR3 extends over 15 amino acids. V dropped 6 bases and J dropped 7 bases, with 22 bases sitting between them. CDR1 is ENHRY and CDR2 is SYGVKD in the germline V gene. CDR3 DNA sequence: TGTGCCATCAGCCTGAGAGGGCCGGGCGGTCAGGAGCAGTACTTC. This sequence encodes CAISLRGPGGQEQYF.

V is TRBV20-1 and J is TRBJ1-3; 7 bases are a match to TRBD1. Germline lookup yields CDR1 DFQATT and CDR2 SNEGSKA (reference sequence). V dropped 6 bases and J dropped 2; count of bases not matched to a gene: 10. The CDR3 is made up of 15 amino acids. The CDR3 nucleotides are TGCAGTGCCCCCTTAGAGGGGGCTGCTGGAAACACCATATATTTT. It specifies CSAPLEGAAGNTIYF.

The J gene is TRBJ2-5, the V gene TRBV28; no reliable D call. Germline V CDR1 and CDR2: MDHEN, SYDVKM. The CDR3 sequence is 13 residues long. V lost 3 bases and J lost 3, with 8 bases in between. CDR3 amino acids: CASSLGEEETQYF. CDR3 nucleotides: TGTGCCAGCAGTTTGGGTGAAGAAGAGACCCAGTACTTC.

This clonotype was seen repeatedly, ten times or more. The chain has TRBV11-2 and TRBJ2-5; a weak D match, TRBD2 (7 bases). Trimming shortened V by 1 base and J by 5 bases, and 11 bases separated the two germline ends. This CDR3 comprises 14 residues. Germline V CDR1 and CDR2: SGHAT, FQNNGV. CDR3 sequence (DNA): TGTGCCAGCAGCTTAGCGGGGGGCGCGGAGACCCAGTACTTC. It encodes CASSLAGGAETQYF.